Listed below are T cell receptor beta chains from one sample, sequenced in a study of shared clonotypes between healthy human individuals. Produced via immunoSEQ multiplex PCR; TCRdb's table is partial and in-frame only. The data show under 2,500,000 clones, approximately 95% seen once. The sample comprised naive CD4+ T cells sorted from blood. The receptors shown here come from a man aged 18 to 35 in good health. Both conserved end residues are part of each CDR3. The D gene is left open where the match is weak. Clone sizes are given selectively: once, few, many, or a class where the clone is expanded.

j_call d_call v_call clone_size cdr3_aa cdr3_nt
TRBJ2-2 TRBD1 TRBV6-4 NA CASRGTGESGELFF TGTGCCAGCAGGGGGACAGGGGAATCCGGGGAGCTGTTTTTT
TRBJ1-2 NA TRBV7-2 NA CASSGGVRGTF TGTGCCAGCAGCGGAGGGGTCCGCGGCACCTTC
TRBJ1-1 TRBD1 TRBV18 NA CASSPQGQGTEAFF TGTGCCAGCTCACCACAGGGACAGGGGACTGAAGCTTTCTTT
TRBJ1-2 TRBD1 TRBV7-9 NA CASRSGTALSYYGYTF TGTGCCAGCAGGTCCGGGACAGCCCTTTCCTACTATGGCTACACCTTC
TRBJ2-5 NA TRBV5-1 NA CASSRTHQETQYF TGCGCCAGCAGCCGAACCCACCAAGAGACCCAGTACTTC
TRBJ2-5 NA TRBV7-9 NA CASTLTEPGETQYF TGTGCCAGCACCTTGACAGAACCGGGGGAGACCCAGTACTTC
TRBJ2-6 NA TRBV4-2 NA CASSPNLAIGGANVLTF TGTGCCAGCAGCCCTAACTTAGCTATCGGTGGGGCCAACGTCCTGACTTTC
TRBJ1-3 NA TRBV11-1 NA CASSRDPRGIGNTIYF TGTGCCAGCAGCCGAGACCCTAGGGGAATCGGAAACACCATATATTTT
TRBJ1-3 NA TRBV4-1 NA CASSQDMGAGGSNTIYF TGCGCCAGCAGCCAAGATATGGGGGCAGGTGGATCGAACACCATATATTTT
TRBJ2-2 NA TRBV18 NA CASSPSEAGLAGELFF TGTGCCAGCTCACCATCGGAGGCCGGGTTGGCCGGGGAGCTGTTTTTT
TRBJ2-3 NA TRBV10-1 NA CASSDGRKSTDTQYF TGCGCCAGCAGTGACGGTCGGAAAAGCACAGATACGCAGTATTTT
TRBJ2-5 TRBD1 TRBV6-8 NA CASTLTGGTQYF TGTGCCAGCACCCTCACAGGGGGGACCCAGTACTTC
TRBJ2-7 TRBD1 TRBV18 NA CASSPQARTGKNEQYF TGTGCCAGCTCACCGCAGGCCCGGACAGGGAAGAACGAGCAGTACTTC
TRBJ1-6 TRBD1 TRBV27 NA CASRYTGVTYNSPLHF TGTGCCAGCAGATACACAGGGGTGACCTATAATTCACCCCTCCACTTT
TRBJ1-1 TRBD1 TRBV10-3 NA CAISESTGAEAFF TGTGCCATCAGTGAGTCGACAGGGGCTGAAGCTTTCTTT
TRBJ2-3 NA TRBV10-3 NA CAISGLLLGEDTQYF TGTGCCATCAGCGGCCTCCTCTTGGGGGAGGATACGCAGTATTTT
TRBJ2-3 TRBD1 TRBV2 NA CASSGAGGALDTQYF TGTGCCAGCAGTGGGGCAGGGGGCGCTTTAGATACGCAGTATTTT
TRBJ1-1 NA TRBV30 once CAWTTSGGTEAFF TGTGCCTGGACCACGAGCGGGGGCACTGAAGCTTTCTTT
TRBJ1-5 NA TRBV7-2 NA CASSLWQGNQPQHF TGTGCCAGCAGCTTATGGCAGGGGAATCAGCCCCAGCATTTT
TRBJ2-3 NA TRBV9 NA CASSVAGTTDTQYF TGTGCCAGCAGCGTAGCGGGAACCACAGATACGCAGTATTTT
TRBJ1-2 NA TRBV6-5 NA CASSPTGGPYGYTF TGTGCCAGCAGCCCAACGGGGGGCCCTTATGGCTACACCTTC
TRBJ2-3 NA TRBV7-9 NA CAGERTDTQYF TGTGCGGGGGAACGCACAGATACGCAGTATTTT
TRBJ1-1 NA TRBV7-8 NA CASSSTGRANTEAFF TGTGCCAGCAGCTCCACGGGCAGGGCGAACACTGAAGCTTTCTTT
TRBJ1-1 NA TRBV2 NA CASNSGRSNTEAFF TGTGCCAGCAATTCGGGACGATCGAACACTGAAGCTTTCTTT
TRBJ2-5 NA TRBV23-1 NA CASSYGRGMEETQYF TGCGCCAGCAGTTATGGCAGGGGAATGGAGGAGACCCAGTACTTC
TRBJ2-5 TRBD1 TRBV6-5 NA CASYRTGQETQYF TGTGCCAGCTACCGGACAGGGCAAGAGACCCAGTACTTC
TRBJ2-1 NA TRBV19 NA CASSVGSSYNEQFF TGTGCCAGTAGTGTCGGGAGCTCCTACAATGAGCAGTTCTTC
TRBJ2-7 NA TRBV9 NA CASSLGGDSLVGEQYF TGTGCCAGCAGCCTAGGAGGGGACAGCCTTGTGGGCGAGCAGTACTTC
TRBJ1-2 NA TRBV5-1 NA CASSYSPGASNYGYTF TGCGCCAGCAGCTATTCCCCAGGGGCCTCTAACTATGGCTACACCTTC
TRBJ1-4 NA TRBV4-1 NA CASSQVPRANEKLFF TGCGCCAGCAGCCAAGTACCCAGGGCTAATGAAAAACTGTTTTTT
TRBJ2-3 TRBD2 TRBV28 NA CASSLWEPFSGESADTQYF TGTGCCAGCAGTTTATGGGAACCCTTTAGCGGGGAAAGCGCAGATACGCAGTATTTT
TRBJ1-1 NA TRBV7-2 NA CASSSSQVGRPNTEAFF TGTGCCAGCAGCTCCAGTCAGGTTGGGAGGCCGAACACTGAAGCTTTCTTT
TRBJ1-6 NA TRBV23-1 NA CASSPRGQGKSPLHF TGCGCCAGCAGCCCAAGAGGGCAGGGAAAATCACCCCTCCACTTT
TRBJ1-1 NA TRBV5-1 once CASQTGTVNTEAFF TGCGCCAGCCAAACCGGGACGGTGAACACTGAAGCTTTCTTT
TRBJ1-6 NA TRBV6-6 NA CASSEPGSTPSPLHF TGTGCCAGCAGCGAGCCCGGGAGCACGCCTTCACCCCTCCACTTT
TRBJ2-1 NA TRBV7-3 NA CASSLAASHEQFF TGTGCCAGCAGCTTAGCTGCGTCCCACGAGCAGTTCTTC
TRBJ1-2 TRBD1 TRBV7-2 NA CASSSGQGAMGYTF TGTGCCAGCAGCTCCGGACAGGGGGCGATGGGCTACACCTTC
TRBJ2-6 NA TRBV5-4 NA CASSLFQSGANVLTF TGTGCCAGCAGCTTGTTCCAGTCTGGGGCCAACGTCCTGACTTTC
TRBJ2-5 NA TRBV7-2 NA CASSFAGAGSETQYF TGTGCCAGCAGCTTTGCGGGGGCGGGGAGTGAGACCCAGTACTTC
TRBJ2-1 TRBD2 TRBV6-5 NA CASSRGGDVNEQFF TGTGCCAGCAGCCGTGGGGGGGACGTCAATGAGCAGTTCTTC
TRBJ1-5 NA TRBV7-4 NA CASGRTALNSNQPQHF TGTGCCAGCGGACGGACAGCCCTGAATAGCAATCAGCCCCAGCATTTT
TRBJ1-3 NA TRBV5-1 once CASSPDGSSGNTIYF TGCGCCAGCAGCCCGGACGGCAGCTCTGGAAACACCATATATTTT
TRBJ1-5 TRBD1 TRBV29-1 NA CSVAGTGVNQPQHF TGCAGCGTTGCCGGGACAGGAGTTAATCAGCCCCAGCATTTT
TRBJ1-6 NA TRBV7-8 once CASSKDGQTLPLHF TGTGCCAGCAGCAAAGATGGACAGACTTTACCCCTCCACTTT
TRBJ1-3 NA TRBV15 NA CATSRDPGAAGNTIYF TGTGCCACCAGCAGAGATCCAGGGGCAGCTGGAAACACCATATATTTT
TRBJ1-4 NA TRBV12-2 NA CANLRGTNEKLFF TGTGCAAATCTAAGGGGAACTAATGAAAAACTGTTTTTT
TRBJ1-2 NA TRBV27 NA CASSSAQRVYGYTF TGTGCCAGCAGTTCTGCGCAGCGGGTCTATGGCTACACCTTC
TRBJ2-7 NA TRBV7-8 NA CASSLFLSLAYEQYF TGTGCCAGCAGCTTGTTCTTATCTTTAGCCTACGAGCAGTACTTC
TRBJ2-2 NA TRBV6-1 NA CASTSKGNTGELFF TGTGCCAGCACCTCCAAAGGGAACACCGGGGAGCTGTTTTTT
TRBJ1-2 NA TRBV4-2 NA CASSQENYGYTF TGTGCCAGCAGCCAAGAGAACTATGGCTACACCTTC
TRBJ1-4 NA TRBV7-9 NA CASSALGTNEKLFF TGTGCCAGCAGCGCGTTAGGCACTAATGAAAAACTGTTTTTT
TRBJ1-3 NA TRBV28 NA CASSFQDRGNTIYF TGTGCCAGCAGTTTTCAGGATCGCGGAAACACCATATATTTT
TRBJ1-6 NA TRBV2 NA CASSEDLRINSPLHF TGTGCCAGCAGTGAAGACCTTAGGATAAATTCACCCCTCCACTTT
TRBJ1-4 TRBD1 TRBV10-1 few CASSPGQATNEKLFF TGCGCCAGCAGCCCCGGACAGGCAACTAATGAAAAACTGTTTTTT